The 15 T cell receptor beta chains below come from one sample, sequenced in a study of blood T cell repertoires in COVID-19. The repertoire was sequenced with immunoSEQ multiplex PCR; TCRdb's copy has only in-frame clones and lacks some. The data contain 150,000 to 190,000 clones, 84% of them singletons. The source material was peripheral blood. The origin of the receptors is a woman aged 45-65 years with acute or convalescent COVID-19.

This rearrangement joins TRBV9 to TRBJ2-3, with D tentatively TRBD2 (6 bases). This CDR3 is built from 14 residues. V lost 2 bases and J lost 0, with 7 bases in between. Germline lookup yields CDR1 SGDLS and CDR2 YYNGEE. CDR3: CASSVGGSTDTQYF. CDR3 DNA: TGTGCCAGCAGCGTCGGGGGTAGCACAGATACGCAGTATTTT.

This chain links TRBV13 with TRBJ2-7; no clear D. CDR1 PRHDT and CDR2 FYEKMQ come from the germline V gene (reference sequence). V was cut by 5 bases and J by 2 bases, with 10 bases left in between. The length of the CDR3 is 13 residues. The CDR3 reads CASSLTATYEQYF. The CDR3 nucleotides read TGTGCCAGCAGCCTAACAGCTACCTACGAGCAGTACTTC. Based on the CDR3 plus reference TRBV13 and TRBJ2-7, the full variable domain is AAGVIQSPRHLIKEKRETATLKCYPIPRHDTVYWYQQGPGQDPQFLISFYEKMQSDKGSIPDRFSAQQFSDYHSELNMSSLELGDSALYFCASSLTATYEQYFGPGTRLTVT.

The rearrangement links TRBV19 to TRBJ1-1; D possibly corresponds to TRBD1 (6 bases). Germline values: CDR1 LNHDA, CDR2 SQIVND (reference sequence). The V end lost 7 bases, the J end lost 4 bases, and 19 bases lay between the germline ends. This CDR3 contains 15 residues. The CDR3 bases are TGTGCCAGTAAGCAGGGGCTCTGGAGTGGCACTGAAGCTTTCTTT. This translates into CASKQGLWSGTEAFF.

Details on this clone: Additional DNA sequences in this sample encode the identical CDR3. CDR3 region: CASSLAGSSYGYTF. The CDR3 DNA sequence: TGCGCCAGCAGCTTGGCAGGGTCCAGCTATGGCTACACCTTC. The chain employs TRBV5-1 and TRBJ1-2, with D maybe TRBD1 (5 bases). Germline-derived CDR1 and CDR2 are SGHRS and YFSETQ. Trimming stripped 0 bases from V and 4 bases from J, with 10 bases between. This CDR3 has 14 residues. The full variable domain, its missing parts supplied by reference TRBV5-1 and TRBJ1-2, is KAGVTQTPRYLIKTRGQQVTLSCSPISGHRSVSWYQQTPGQGLQFLFEYFSETQRNKGNFPGRFSGRQFSNSRSEMNVSTLELGDSALYLCASSLAGSSYGYTFGSGTRLTVV.

The chain joins TRBV4-2 to TRBJ2-1; TRBD2 aligns across 12 bases. The V and J ends lost 6 bases and 4 bases, in that order; junction bases with no gene match: 16. Germline loops: CDR1 LGHNA, CDR2 YNFKEQ. The CDR3 totals 19 residues. The CDR3 protein is CASSRKEGDLAGGYNEQFF. As DNA, the CDR3 is TGTGCCAGCAGTCGAAAGGAGGGGGATCTAGCGGGAGGGTACAATGAGCAGTTCTTC.

The chain is built from TRBV19 and TRBJ2-1, with a tentative D call TRBD2 (5 bases). Trimming removed 5 bases at V and 0 bases at J, with 14 bases between. CDR1 LNHDA and CDR2 SQIVND come from the germline V gene (reference sequence). The CDR3 contains 16 residues. This CDR3 is CASSPRTLYSYNEQFF. CDR3 bases: TGTGCCAGTAGTCCCCGGACTCTCTACTCCTACAATGAGCAGTTCTTC. The full variable domain, completed using reference TRBV19 and TRBJ2-1, is DGGITQSPKYLFRKEGQNVTLSCEQNLNHDAMYWYRQDPGQGLRLIYYSQIVNDFQKGDIAEGYSVSREKKESFPLTVTSAQKNPTAFYLCASSPRTLYSYNEQFFGPGTRLTVL.

The V and J genes are TRBV28 and TRBJ2-2, with D uncertain. With 6 bases removed from V and 4 bases from J, the gap between germline ends came to 9 bases. The CDR3 is 13 amino acids. CDR1 and CDR2 from the germline V gene are MDHEN and SYDVKM. CDR3 loop: CASREIVTGELFF. CDR3 nucleotides: TGTGCCAGCAGGGAGATCGTCACCGGGGAGCTGTTTTTT.

This chain joins TRBV28 and TRBJ1-2; D is unclear. Germline V gene sequence: CDR1 MDHEN, CDR2 SYDVKM. The V gene lost 5 bases and the J gene lost 5 bases, with 21 bases spanning the gap. The CDR3 spans 16 residues. The CDR3 nucleotides read TGTGCCAGCAGTCCACAAACCCCAGCAGGTCGGTATGGCTACACCTTC. Amino acids: CASSPQTPAGRYGYTF.

The chain employs TRBV10-3 and TRBJ1-2, with 9 nucleotides matching TRBD1. The CDR3 loop spans 14 amino acids. CDR1 is ENHRY and CDR2 is SYGVKD in the germline V gene. With 6 bases clipped from V and 6 bases from J, the junction kept 8 bases outside the gene matches. The CDR3 protein is CAISGTGRMDGYTF. The CDR3 coding sequence is TGTGCCATCAGCGGGACAGGGAGGATGGATGGCTACACCTTC.

The J gene is TRBJ2-2, the V gene TRBV6-5; perhaps TRBD2 as D (5 bases). The ends were cut back, 6 bases at V and 7 bases at J, with 12 bases in the middle. CDR3 length equals 13 residues. In germline, CDR1 is MNHEY, CDR2 SVGAGI. CDR3 sequence (DNA): TGTGCCAGCAGGAGACTAAGGATCGGGGAGCTGTTTTTT. Residues: CASRRLRIGELFF.

The V and J genes are TRBV2 and TRBJ2-5; 12 nucleotides match TRBD2. The CDR3 loop spans 19 amino acids. V shed 5 bases, J shed 1 base, and the junction held 14 bases outside the gene matches. Germline V CDR1 and CDR2: SNHLY, FYNNEI. The CDR3: CASSSSVLGLAGTQETQYF. The CDR3 DNA reads as TGTGCCAGCAGTTCCTCCGTTTTAGGACTAGCGGGGACCCAAGAGACCCAGTACTTC.

The chain uses TRBV5-1 and TRBJ2-1; 11 nucleotides line up with TRBD2. Germline lookup yields CDR1 SGHRS and CDR2 YFSETQ. This CDR3 has 15 residues. The V and J ends lost 4 bases and 4 bases, in that order; junction bases with no gene match: 4. CDR3 DNA sequence: TGCGCCAGCAGCACAGGGACTAGCGGTTACAATGAGCAGTTCTTC. Protein: CASSTGTSGYNEQFF.

V and J are TRBV6-2 or TRBV6-3 and TRBJ1-1; D uncertain. Trimming shortened V by 3 bases and J by 1 base, and 6 bases separated the two germline ends. The germline V gene encodes CDR1 MNHEY and CDR2 SVGEGT. CDR3 size: 13 residues. CDR3 amino acids: CASSYGGNTEAFF. In nucleotides, the CDR3 is TGTGCCAGCAGTTATGGAGGGAACACTGAAGCTTTCTTT.

The chain couples TRBV2 to TRBJ2-7; D ambiguous. In germline, CDR1 is SNHLY, CDR2 FYNNEI. Trimming removed 8 bases at V and 2 bases at J, with 7 bases between. This CDR3 has 11 amino acids. CDR3 residues: CASHTTYEQYF. The CDR3 DNA follows: TGTGCCAGCCACACAACCTACGAGCAGTACTTC. The full variable domain, completed using reference TRBV2 and TRBJ2-7, is EPEVTQTPSHQVTQMGQEVILRCVPISNHLYFYWYRQILGQKVEFLVSFYNNEISEKSEIFDDQFSVERPDGSNFTLKIRSTKLEDSAMYFCASHTTYEQYFGPGTRLTVT.

The chain is built from TRBV7-2 and TRBJ1-2; TRBD1 matches at 11 bases. Trimming at V came to 3 bases and at J to 4 bases, leaving 4 bases not matched to a gene. The CDR3 spans 15 residues. The germline CDR1 and CDR2 sequences are SGHTA and FQGNSA. The DNA for the CDR3 is TGTGCCAGCAGCTTGGGACAGGGGGAGGCCTATGGCTACACCTTC. Protein sequence: CASSLGQGEAYGYTF.